This T cell receptor (beta chain) was retrieved from a study of blood T cell repertoires in COVID-19. Study in general: PBMCs, B-cell-depleted T cells, or T cells were the source of the cDNA or gDNA that made up the material.

Germline V gene lookup returns CDR1 MDHEN and CDR2 SYDVKM. The CDR3 loop spans 14 amino acids. Trimming left V 5 bases short and J 8 bases short, with 18 bases between. Source study methods: Scientists estimated how many nucleated cells there were by amplifying reference gene primers. Only in-frame clones appear in the TCRdb table, and some are missing; sequencing was by immunoSEQ multiplex PCR. Clone size and the V and J calls come from that table; the DNA yielded D and trimming. The sample has about 98,000 clones, roughly nine tenths seen once. This chain joins TRBV28 and TRBJ1-2; maybe TRBD1 (5 bases). The receptor's source is a man between 70 and 80 years old with acute or convalescent COVID-19. Material for sequencing was peripheral blood. The CDR3 reads CASSVGGELYGYTF. CDR3 in DNA: TGTGCCAGCAGTGTGGGGGGTGAGTTATACGGCTACACCTTC.